This T cell receptor beta chain came from a study of early T cells in non-severe SARS-CoV-2 infection. Unique molecular identifiers were affixed to single, distinct cDNA molecules. TCRdb re-analysed the 5' RACE reads in MiXCR, keeping a single row per CDR3 protein. In the table there are around 40,000 distinct CDR3 sequences, about 6% of which are singletons. The CDR3 is 16 amino acids. Germline V gives CDR1 DFQATT, CDR2 SNEGSKA (reference sequence). V trimming: 2 bases; J trimming: 4 bases; junction bases outside the gene matches: 12. General study points: A preference for anti-spike CD8 responses marked VDJdb matching, which missed private and CD4 specificities.

Concerning this clonotype: The antigen is not known.

The gene calls are TRBV20-1 and TRBJ2-7; TRBD2 agrees at 9 bases. The origin of this receptor is an adult who was a healthcare worker with PCR-confirmed SARS-CoV-2 infection or an uninfected control (not recorded which). Source material: whole blood. CDR3 sequence (DNA): TGCAGTGCTAGATCCCCCCCTGGAAGCGGGAGGTACGAGCAGTACTTC. It yields the protein CSARSPPGSGRYEQYF.